This T cell receptor beta chain originates from a study of blood T cell repertoires in COVID-19. As for the study in general: The United States, Italy and Spain were the sources of the acute and convalescent COVID-19 samples. Sample material is recorded as cDNA or gDNA derived from T cells, B-cell-depleted T cells, or PBMCs.

Original analysis: Estimated nucleated cell counts came from reference gene primer amplification. Clones were read by immunoSEQ multiplex PCR, and TCRdb kept only the in-frame ones, dropping some. V and J calls and clone size are as listed in that table; D and trimming were resolved from the DNA. The data show approximately 41,000 clones, with 81% seen just once and approximately 42% held by the top ten. In germline, CDR1 is KGHSH, CDR2 LQKENI. The CDR3 length is 13 residues. V was trimmed by 3 bases and J by 3 bases, leaving 8 bases between them. This chain uses TRBV18 with TRBJ2-5; D remains ambiguous. This receptor was identified in a middle-aged man with active or convalescent COVID-19. Sequencing input: peripheral blood. CDR3 protein: CASSPSREETQYF. As DNA, the CDR3 is TGTGCCAGCTCACCGTCGAGAGAAGAGACCCAGTACTTC.